This is a list of T cell receptor beta chains from one sample in a study of T-cell memory formation after mild COVID-19. TCRdb used MiXCR to reprocess the 5' RACE reads, holding one entry per CDR3 protein. The sample comprises about 350,000 distinct CDR3 sequences, approximately 15% of which are singletons, and 22% rests with the top ten. Sequencing used PBMCs or a T cell subset sorted from them (not recorded which). These receptors were collected from a young man who had mild COVID-19 (a few samples of this study predate the infection). Cell type and time point are not known. The CDR3 runs from the conserved cysteine through the conserved F or W. The order of the fields is J gene, V gene, clone size, D gene, CDR3 DNA, CDR3 protein. D genes are given only for firm matches. Where a row states a size, it is once, few, many or the class of an expanded clone; other rows omit it.

>TRBJ2-2|TRBV5-1|few|.
TGCGCCAGCAGCCGTCTAGCGACCCCCGGGGAGCTGTTTTTT
CASSRLATPGELFF
>TRBJ1-1|TRBV9|few|.
TGTGCCAGCAGCAGAGAGGGAGGGAGGACTGAAGCTTTCTTT
CASSREGGRTEAFF
>TRBJ2-3|TRBV13|.|TRBD1
TGTGCCAGCAGGGAAGGGACAGGGACTAATACGCAGTATTTT
CASREGTGTNTQYF
>TRBJ2-3|TRBV3-1|many|.
TGTGCCAGCAGCCTCTACCTAGGACAGGGAGGGTCAGATACGCAGTATTTT
CASSLYLGQGGSDTQYF
>TRBJ2-3|TRBV5-6|.|.
TGTGCCAGCAGCTGGATGACAGGAGCAGATACGCAGTATTTT
CASSWMTGADTQYF
>TRBJ2-7|TRBV20-1|few|TRBD1
TGCAGTGCTAGCGACCTGGACAGGGAGAAATACGAGCAGTACTTC
CSASDLDREKYEQYF
>TRBJ2-5|TRBV12-3/TRBV12-4|few|TRBD1
TGTGCCAGCAGCTCAAGCCCCGGGACAGGGGATGAGACCCAGTACTTC
CASSSSPGTGDETQYF
>TRBJ2-2|TRBV18|.|TRBD2
TGTGCCAGCTCATCGAAGCGGGGGGATCGGGAGCTGTTTTTT
CASSSKRGDRELFF
>TRBJ2-5|TRBV6-2/TRBV6-3|few|.
TGTGCCAGCAGTTACTCGAGAGGGGACCAAGAGACCCAGTACTTC
CASSYSRGDQETQYF
>TRBJ1-1|TRBV12-3/TRBV12-4|few|.
TGTGCCAGCAGTTCCACAGGTGATTGGGGAGCTTTCTTT
CASSSTGDWGAFF
>TRBJ1-1|TRBV5-1|.|TRBD1
TGCGCCAGCAGCTCCGGGACAGGGGTATACACTGAAGCTTTCTTT
CASSSGTGVYTEAFF
>TRBJ2-3|TRBV20-1|few|.
TGCAGTGGTAACGAGCCGGTTAACACAGATACGCAGTATTTT
CSGNEPVNTDTQYF
>TRBJ1-2|TRBV30|few|.
TGTGCCTGGACAGTCAACTATGGCTACACCTTC
CAWTVNYGYTF
>TRBJ1-6|TRBV7-9|.|TRBD1
TGTGCCAGCAGCTCCTCCGGGACAGGGACACCCCTCCACTTT
CASSSSGTGTPLHF
>TRBJ2-3|TRBV4-1|few|.
TGCGCCAGCAGCCAGACACCGACCAGCACAGATACGCAGTATTTT
CASSQTPTSTDTQYF
>TRBJ2-3|TRBV7-9|.|TRBD2
TGTGCCAGCAGCTCCAGCGGGGGCGACACAGATACGCAGTATTTT
CASSSSGGDTDTQYF
>TRBJ1-1|TRBV10-1|few|.
TGCGCCAGCAGTGCCGAGCCAGAGAACACTGAAGCTTTCTTT
CASSAEPENTEAFF
>TRBJ1-6|TRBV3-1|.|.
TGTGCCAGCAGCCAAGTGGGGAGGGGTTCACCCCTCCACTTT
CASSQVGRGSPLHF